This entry describes one T cell receptor beta chain. Its antigen is still unknown. It has no much larger one-base neighbor in the sample; base qualities were not kept. Relative to germline, V is missing 1 base and J is missing 0 bases, with 6 bases of the junction outside any gene match. Sequences SGHTS (CDR1) and YDEGEE (CDR2) are obtained from the germline V gene. The CDR3 starts with the cysteine, ends with the phenylalanine, and has 17 residues. CDR3 DNA only is kept here, 51 bases in frame from base 1. The data are from a study of blood T cell repertoires in COVID-19 (dated by TCRdb to 2020 to 2021). For the study in its entirety: Samples from collaborators originated in the United States, Italy and Spain and spanned both the acute and convalescent phases of COVID-19. The material from the prospective study consisted of cDNA or gDNA derived from T cells, B-cell-depleted T cells, or PBMCs. The dataset comprised deeply sampled blood TCRbeta repertoires from subjects exposed to, actively infected with, or recovered from COVID-19. The repertoires were released in a freely available public database meant as a resource for research on the immune response to SARS-CoV-2. The samples were drawn from the first 160 participants of the ongoing ImmuneRACE study and from some 1,300 subjects provided by 6 global collaborators. A de-identified subject ID, COVID-19 status, age in years and sex were almost always included in the sample metadata. Where available, HLA class I and class II types were obtained from metadata supplied by the sample provider rather than from assay-based typing. The investigation overall reported the following: Clinical and demographic metadata were provided uncurated, with the amount varying by source and participant.

Each collaborating institution followed its own protocols to collect whole blood in K2EDTA tubes. Collaborator samples were shipped for TCRbeta analysis as frozen whole blood, isolated PBMCs, or DNA extracted from either sample type. TCRbeta CDR3 regions were amplified from genomic DNA using the immunoSEQ Assay, a bias-controlled multiplex PCR. The authors' analysis ran thus. The number of nucleated cells in each sample was estimated from the amplification of reference gene primers within the assay. Sequence reads were collapsed and filtered to measure the absolute abundance of every unique TCRbeta CDR3 rearrangement. Productive Simpson clonality was computed per sample as the square root of Simpson's diversity index over productive rearrangements. TCRdb mirrors the immuneACCESS table, restricted to in-frame sequences. Some clones are absent from its copies; in checked studies, under half trace to an unresolved V gene, and the reason for the others is unknown. The V and J calls and clone size were taken over from that table, and D and trimming were inferred from the DNA. The sample profile shows 90,000 to 110,000 clones; roughly 76% of them were found once. The ten largest clones represent 7.5% to 10% of the sample.

The chain was built from TRBV5-8 and TRBJ2-1; TRBD2 aligns with 8 central bases. This TCR came from a woman in her 70s with acute or convalescent COVID-19. Sequenced input: peripheral blood. The nucleotides read TGTGCCAGCAGCTTGTCCCGGCTAGCGGGCTCCTACAATGAGCAGTTCTTC. It translates as CASSLSRLAGSYNEQFF. With all but the CDR3 taken from the reference TRBV5-8 and TRBJ2-1 genes, the full variable domain is: EAGVTQSPTHLIKTRGQQATLRCSPISGHTSVYWYQQALGLGLQFLLWYDEGEERNRGNFPPRFSGRQFPNYSSELNVNALELEDSALYLCASSLSRLAGSYNEQFFGPGTRLTVL.